The clone carrying this TCR beta chain came up once. Antigen unknown. Time point defined: blood 4 weeks post-SBRT, at nephrectomy. Treatment meaning: 15 Gy SBRT to primary tumor, nephrectomy 4 weeks later. Serial blood draws occurred at baseline and 2 and 4 weeks post-SBRT. Using immunoSEQ multiplex PCR, the repertoire was profiled, and TCRdb retains in-frame clones only, with some absent. Among 65,000 or so clones listed, 65% to 80% were seen once. The sample belongs to a study of radiation and T cells in renal cell carcinoma. Regarding the study as a whole: Pretreatment tumor biopsies were lacking, so baseline clonotypes are unknown.

The CDR3 spans 16 residues. Trimming removed 4 bases at V and 4 bases at J, with 18 bases between. Per the germline V gene, CDR1 is SGHDT and CDR2 is YYEEEE. This rearrangement joins TRBV5-6 to TRBJ1-5; D is possibly TRBD1 (6 bases). Here the sequenced sample was blood, taken from a patient whose treatment included radiotherapy and nephrectomy. The sequence derives from a man in his sixties with renal cell carcinoma. CDR3 in DNA: TGTGCCAGCAGCCTCAATCCAGGGGTTGGAAATCAGCCCCAGCATTTT. It specifies CASSLNPGVGNQPQHF.